This TCR beta chain comes out of a study of blood T cell repertoires in COVID-19 (dated by TCRdb to 2018 to 2020). In the study overall: Samples from collaborators originated in the United States, Italy and Spain and spanned both the acute and convalescent phases of COVID-19. The material from the prospective study consisted of cDNA or gDNA derived from T cells, B-cell-depleted T cells, or PBMCs. Deeply sampled blood TCRbeta repertoires from subjects exposed to, actively infected with, or recovered from COVID-19 were included in the dataset. The repertoires were made available in a free public database intended to serve as a resource for research on the immune response to SARS-CoV-2. The samples were drawn from the first 160 participants of the ongoing ImmuneRACE study and from about 1,200 subjects provided by 6 global collaborators. The sample metadata nearly always contained a de-identified subject ID, COVID-19 status, age in years and sex. Where available, HLA class I and class II types were obtained from metadata supplied by the sample provider rather than from assay-based typing. Overall study results and their limits: Clinical and demographic metadata were provided uncurated, with the amount varying by source and participant.

TCRbeta CDR3 regions were amplified from genomic DNA using the immunoSEQ Assay, a bias-controlled multiplex PCR. On the study's bioinformatics: Within the assay, amplification of reference gene primers was used to estimate how many nucleated cells each sample contained. Sequence reads were collapsed and filtered to measure the absolute abundance of every unique TCRbeta CDR3 rearrangement. For each sample, productive Simpson clonality was calculated as the square root of Simpson's diversity index over productive rearrangements. TCRdb stores this immuneACCESS table with in-frame sequences only. Part of the clones is absent; in the studies checked, under half of the shortfall reflects unresolved V genes, and no reason is known for the rest. The D gene and trimming were derived from the DNA, and the V and J assignments and clone size from that table. The sample table lists about 44,000 clones, roughly nine tenths of them with a count of one. Jointly, the top ten make up roughly a sixth of the sample.

According to the germline V gene, CDR1 reads MNHEY and CDR2 reads SVGEGT. The CDR3 covers 16 residues, taking in both the cysteine and the phenylalanine. Only the CDR3 portion is preserved as DNA: 48 bases, with reading frame beginning at the first base. From V the trimming removes 5 bases and from J it removes 5 bases, while the gene matches leave 7 bases of the junction unaccounted for. Each collaborating institution followed its own protocols to collect whole blood in K2EDTA tubes. For TCRbeta analysis, collaborator samples were shipped as frozen whole blood, as isolated PBMCs, or as DNA extracted from either sample type. Of note for this clone: Its antigen is currently not known. Qualities for individual bases were not recorded, and no much larger clone is one base off.

This TCR derives from a man aged 65 to 85 with active COVID-19. Recombination linked TRBV6-2 or TRBV6-3 to TRBJ1-6, with 9 central nucleotides matching TRBD1. Sequences were obtained from peripheral blood. The CDR3 region reads CASSRGQGSNNSPLHF. The base sequence is TGTGCCAGCAGTCGAGGACAGGGGAGCAATAATTCACCCCTCCACTTT.